Sequencing of this TCR beta chain was carried out in a study of T cells expressing NK-cell markers. For each CDR3 protein, TCRdb gives one entry from its re-call of the 5' RACE reads, without DNA. Its listing shows 200,000 to 300,000 distinct CDR3 sequences. The CDR3 runs 15 residues. The germline gives CDR1 MNHEY, CDR2 SVGAGI. This TCR was recovered from a man between 18 and 35 years old in good health. The J gene is TRBJ2-7, the V gene TRBV6-5. Sequenced material: blood T cells: a sorted CD56 or NKG2C T cell subset, CD4+ or CD8+ T cells, or bulk PBMC T cells (not recorded which). The CDR3 loop reads CASSYGSDSTYEQYF.